The present T cell receptor (beta chain) was sequenced within a study of shared clonotypes between healthy human individuals. Whole-study context: The study enrolled a couple of women and three men aged 18 to 49. Donors had three CD4 naive, three CD4 memory, two CD8 naive and one CD8 memory plate apiece. Study-wide points: For naive CD4 cells, roughly 4.6% of clonotypes were shared across a few donors.

The CDR3 runs to 18 residues. V lost 3 bases and J lost 6; bases outside the gene matches: 12. Per germline, CDR1 SNHLY and CDR2 FYNNEI. The sorted-subset replicate PCRs were given 150 to 250 ng DNA, which is approximately 30,000 T cell genomes. TCRdb's copy holds only in-frame clones and misses some; the assay was immunoSEQ multiplex PCR. The table shows more than 2,000,000 clones, with 90% to 95% occurring only once. As concerns this clone: What it recognizes is unknown.

The sequence derives from a man younger than 35 in good health. Sequencing was done on a sample of naive CD4+ T cells sorted from blood. Noted subset: CD45RA+ positively selected. The chain has TRBV2 and TRBJ2-2, with 11 bases that match TRBD1. CDR3 amino acids: CASSEGQGEAGDAGELFF. CDR3 nucleotides: TGTGCCAGCAGTGAGGGACAGGGGGAAGCGGGGGATGCCGGGGAGCTGTTTTTT.